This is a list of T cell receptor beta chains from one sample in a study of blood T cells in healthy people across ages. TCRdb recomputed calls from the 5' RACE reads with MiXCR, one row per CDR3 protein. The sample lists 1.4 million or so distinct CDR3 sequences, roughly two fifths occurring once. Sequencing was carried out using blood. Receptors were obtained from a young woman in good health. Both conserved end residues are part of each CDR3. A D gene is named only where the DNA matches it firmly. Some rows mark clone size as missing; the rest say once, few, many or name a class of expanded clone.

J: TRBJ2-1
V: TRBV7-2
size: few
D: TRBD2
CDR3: CASSSRSAGGLNEQFF
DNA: TGTGCCAGCAGCTCCCGATCAGCGGGAGGACTCAATGAGCAGTTCTTC

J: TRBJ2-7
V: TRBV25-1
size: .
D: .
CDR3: CASSDSDKISYEQYF
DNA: TGTGCCAGCAGTGACTCGGACAAAATCTCCTACGAGCAGTACTTC

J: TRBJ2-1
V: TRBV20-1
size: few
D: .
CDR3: CSARDGTYIGNEQFF
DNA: TGCAGTGCTAGAGATGGGACCTATATTGGGAATGAGCAGTTCTTC

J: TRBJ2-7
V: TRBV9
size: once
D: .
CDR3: CASCVTGRSYEQYF
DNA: TGTGCCAGCTGCGTTACAGGGCGCTCCTACGAGCAGTACTTC

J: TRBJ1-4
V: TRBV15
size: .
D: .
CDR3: CATSRDGARPNEKLFF
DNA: TGTGCCACCAGCAGAGATGGGGCAAGGCCTAATGAAAAACTGTTTTTT

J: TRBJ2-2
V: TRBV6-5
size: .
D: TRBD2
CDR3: CASSTATSGNTGELFF
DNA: TGTGCCAGCAGTACCGCGACTAGCGGGAACACCGGGGAGCTGTTTTTT

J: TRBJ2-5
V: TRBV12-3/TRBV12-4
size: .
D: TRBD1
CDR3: CASSLIGNAVTGGQYF
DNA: TGTGCCAGCAGTTTGATCGGTAATGCAGTAACAGGGGGCCAGTACTTC

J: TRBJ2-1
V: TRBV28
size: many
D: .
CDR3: CASRPEGSSYNEQFF
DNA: TGTGCCAGCAGACCCGAGGGGAGCTCCTACAATGAGCAGTTCTTC

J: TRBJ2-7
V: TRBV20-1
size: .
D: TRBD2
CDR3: CSAALTSGRDEQYF
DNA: TGCAGTGCTGCCCTTACTAGCGGGAGAGACGAGCAGTACTTC

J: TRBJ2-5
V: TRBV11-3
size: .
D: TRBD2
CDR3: CASSKGLAEETQYF
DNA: TGTGCCAGCAGCAAAGGACTAGCGGAAGAGACCCAGTACTTC

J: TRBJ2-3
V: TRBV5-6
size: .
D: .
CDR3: CASSWTVTADTQYF
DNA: TGTGCCAGCAGCTGGACAGTCACCGCAGATACGCAGTATTTT

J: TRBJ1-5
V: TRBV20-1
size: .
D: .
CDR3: CSVSREANQPQHF
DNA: TGCAGTGTCAGCAGGGAAGCCAATCAGCCCCAGCATTTT

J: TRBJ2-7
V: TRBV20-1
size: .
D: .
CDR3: CSARSPPYEQYF
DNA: TGCAGTGCTAGATCTCCCCCCTACGAGCAGTACTTC

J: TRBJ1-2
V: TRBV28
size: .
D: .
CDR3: CASSLTQPNYGYTF
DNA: TGTGCCAGCAGTTTAACACAGCCTAACTATGGCTACACCTTC

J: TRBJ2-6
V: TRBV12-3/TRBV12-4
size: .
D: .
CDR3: CASSFLESWTQSSGANVLTF
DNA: TGTGCCAGCAGTTTCTTAGAGAGCTGGACGCAAAGCTCTGGGGCCAACGTCCTGACTTTC

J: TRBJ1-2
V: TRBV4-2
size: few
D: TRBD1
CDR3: CASSPKTGGFYGYTF
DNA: TGTGCCAGCAGCCCCAAGACAGGGGGCTTCTATGGCTACACCTTC

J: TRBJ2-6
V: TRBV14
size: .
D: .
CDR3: CASSQDWTAQQTGANVLTF
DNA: TGTGCCAGCAGCCAAGATTGGACAGCTCAGCAGACTGGGGCCAACGTCCTGACTTTC

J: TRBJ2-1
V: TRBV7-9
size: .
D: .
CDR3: CASSLATGSYNEQFF
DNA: TGTGCCAGCAGCTTAGCTACGGGATCCTACAATGAGCAGTTCTTC

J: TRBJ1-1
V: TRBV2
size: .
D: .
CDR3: CASRPDGAAFF
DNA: TGTGCCAGCAGGCCAGACGGGGCAGCTTTCTTT

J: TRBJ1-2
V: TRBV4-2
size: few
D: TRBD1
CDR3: CASSQELDRVGYGYTF
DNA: TGTGCCAGCAGCCAAGAACTCGACAGGGTCGGGTATGGCTACACCTTC

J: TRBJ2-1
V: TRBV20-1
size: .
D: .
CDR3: CSARDASGYFSYNEQFF
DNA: TGCAGTGCTAGAGATGCAAGCGGATACTTCTCCTACAATGAGCAGTTCTTC

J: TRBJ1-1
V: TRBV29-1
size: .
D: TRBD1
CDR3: CSVDARDRGPPEAFF
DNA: TGCAGCGTTGACGCCCGGGACAGGGGGCCGCCTGAAGCTTTCTTT

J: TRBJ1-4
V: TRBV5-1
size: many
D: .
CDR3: CASSLGAATNEKLFF
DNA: TGCGCCAGCAGCTTGGGGGCAGCAACTAATGAAAAACTGTTTTTT

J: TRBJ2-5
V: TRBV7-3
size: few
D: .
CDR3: CASSLDTFQETQYF
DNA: TGTGCCAGCAGTCTCGACACTTTCCAAGAGACCCAGTACTTC

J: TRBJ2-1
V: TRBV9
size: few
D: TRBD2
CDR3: CASSVATLLASGSYNEQFF
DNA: TGTGCCAGCAGCGTAGCCACTCTCCTGGCTAGCGGGTCGTACAATGAGCAGTTCTTC

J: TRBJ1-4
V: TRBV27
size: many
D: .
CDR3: CASSSWAGEKLFF
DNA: TGTGCCAGCAGTTCCTGGGCAGGGGAAAAACTGTTTTTT

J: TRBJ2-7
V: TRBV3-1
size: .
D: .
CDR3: CASSSGGTDASSYNEQYF
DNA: TGTGCCAGCAGCTCAGGGGGGACAGACGCGAGCTCCTACAATGAGCAGTACTTC

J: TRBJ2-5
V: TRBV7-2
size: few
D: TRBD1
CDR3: CASSYDWTGQETQYF
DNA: TGTGCCAGCAGCTATGACTGGACAGGGCAAGAGACCCAGTACTTC

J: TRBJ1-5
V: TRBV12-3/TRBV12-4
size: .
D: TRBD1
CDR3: CATTGSRDQPQHF
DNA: TGTGCCACGACAGGGAGTCGGGATCAGCCCCAGCATTTT

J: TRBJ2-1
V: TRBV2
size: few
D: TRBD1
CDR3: CASSRDSLYNEQFF
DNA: TGTGCCAGCAGCCGGGACAGCTTATACAATGAGCAGTTCTTC

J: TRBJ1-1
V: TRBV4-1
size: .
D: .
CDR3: CANSREEVANTEAFF
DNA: TGCGCCAACAGCCGCGAGGAGGTGGCGAACACTGAAGCTTTCTTT

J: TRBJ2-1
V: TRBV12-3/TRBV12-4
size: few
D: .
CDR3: CASSFPGINEQFF
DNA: TGTGCCAGCAGTTTCCCGGGCATCAATGAGCAGTTCTTC

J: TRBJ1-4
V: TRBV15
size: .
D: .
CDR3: CATSPRQILTNEKLFF
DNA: TGTGCCACCAGCCCCCGACAGATCCTTACTAATGAAAAACTGTTTTTT

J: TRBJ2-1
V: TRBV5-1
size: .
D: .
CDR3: CASSLDKQQFF
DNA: TGCGCCAGCAGCCTGGACAAGCAGCAGTTCTTC

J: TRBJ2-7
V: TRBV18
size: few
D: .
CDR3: CASSPIPYIGFYEQYF
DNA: TGTGCCAGCTCACCAATTCCCTATATCGGGTTCTACGAGCAGTACTTC

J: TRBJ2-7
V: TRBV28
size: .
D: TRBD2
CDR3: CASSTSGTYNEQYF
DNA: TGTGCCAGCAGTACTAGCGGGACCTACAATGAGCAGTACTTC

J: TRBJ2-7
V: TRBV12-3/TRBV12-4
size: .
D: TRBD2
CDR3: CASSLLSGGGYTYEQYF
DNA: TGTGCCAGCAGTTTACTCAGCGGGGGGGGATATACCTACGAGCAGTACTTC

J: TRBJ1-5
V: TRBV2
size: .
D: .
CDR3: CASSFTVSNQPQHF
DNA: TGTGCCAGCAGTTTCACAGTTAGCAATCAGCCCCAGCATTTT

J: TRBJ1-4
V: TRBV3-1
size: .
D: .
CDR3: CASSHETGGNEKLFF
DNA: TGTGCCAGCAGCCACGAGACAGGTGGGAATGAAAAACTGTTTTTT

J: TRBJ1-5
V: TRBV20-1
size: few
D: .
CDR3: CSARSEAYNQPQHF
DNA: TGCAGTGCTAGAAGTGAGGCTTACAATCAGCCCCAGCATTTT

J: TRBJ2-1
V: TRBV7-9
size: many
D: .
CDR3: CASSLTANEQFF
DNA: TGTGCCAGCAGCTTGACGGCCAATGAGCAGTTCTTC

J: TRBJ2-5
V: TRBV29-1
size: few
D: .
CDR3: CSVEKNFGETQYF
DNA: TGCAGCGTTGAAAAAAATTTTGGGGAGACCCAGTACTTC

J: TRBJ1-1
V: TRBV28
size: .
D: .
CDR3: CASNSPGGAGSRTEAFF
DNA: TGTGCCAGCAATTCCCCCGGGGGCGCCGGGTCTAGGACTGAAGCTTTCTTT

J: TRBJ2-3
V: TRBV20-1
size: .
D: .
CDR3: CSARRGDAQYF
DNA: TGCAGTGCTCGGAGGGGAGATGCGCAGTATTTT

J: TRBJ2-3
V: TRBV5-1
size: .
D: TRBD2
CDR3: CASSLQRGLAGEDTQYF
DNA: TGCGCCAGCAGCTTGCAGCGGGGACTAGCGGGAGAAGATACGCAGTATTTT

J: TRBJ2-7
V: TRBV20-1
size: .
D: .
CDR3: CRARMGGYEQYF
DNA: TGCAGGGCTAGGATGGGCGGGTACGAGCAGTACTTC

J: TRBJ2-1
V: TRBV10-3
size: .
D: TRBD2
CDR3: CAISEFGTSGDNEQFF
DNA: TGTGCCATCAGTGAGTTTGGGACTAGCGGCGACAATGAGCAGTTCTTC

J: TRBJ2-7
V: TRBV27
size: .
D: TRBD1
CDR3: CASSSIADREAYEQYF
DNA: TGTGCCAGCAGTTCCATAGCCGACAGGGAAGCCTACGAGCAGTACTTC

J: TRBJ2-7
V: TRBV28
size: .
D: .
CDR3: CASSIPKHVYELYF
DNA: TGTGCCAGCAGTATCCCAAAGCACGTCTACGAGCTGTACTTC

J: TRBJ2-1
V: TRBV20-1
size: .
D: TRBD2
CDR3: CSELARNNEQFF
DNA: TGCAGTGAACTAGCGAGGAACAATGAGCAGTTCTTC

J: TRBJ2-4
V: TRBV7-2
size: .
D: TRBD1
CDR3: CASSRNSGTGPNIQYF
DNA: TGTGCCAGCAGCCGAAACTCCGGGACAGGACCAAACATTCAGTACTTC

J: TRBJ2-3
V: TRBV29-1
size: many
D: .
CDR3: CSVEGTDTQYF
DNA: TGCAGCGTTGAGGGCACAGATACGCAGTATTTT

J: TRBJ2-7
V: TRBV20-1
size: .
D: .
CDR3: CSARIPGIPYEQYF
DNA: TGCAGTGCTAGAATCCCGGGCATCCCCTACGAGCAGTACTTC

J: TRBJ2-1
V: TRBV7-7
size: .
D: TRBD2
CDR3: CASGGNSKETQFF
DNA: TGTGCTAGCGGGGGCAATTCGAAAGAGACCCAGTTCTTC